What follows are 21 T cell receptor beta chains derived from one specimen sequenced in a study of early T cells in non-severe SARS-CoV-2 infection. TCRdb re-analysed the 5' RACE reads in MiXCR, keeping a single row per CDR3 protein. The sample carries 30,000 to 40,000 distinct CDR3 sequences, around 8% recorded once. This sample comprised whole blood, obtained at baseline. Receptors were obtained from an adult who was a healthcare worker with PCR-confirmed SARS-CoV-2 infection or an uninfected control (not recorded which).

A few counts support this clonotype. CDR3 sequence: CASSLAGRNNEQFF. In DNA, the CDR3 is TGTGCCAGCAGCTTAGCGGGGAGAAACAATGAGCAGTTCTTC. The V and J genes are TRBV7-6 and TRBJ2-1, with D possibly being TRBD2 (5 bases). V dropped 0 bases and J dropped 5 bases, with 8 bases sitting between them. Germline-derived CDR1 and CDR2 are SGHVS and FNYEAQ. The CDR3 runs 14 residues.

Worth noting for this clonotype: Germline is not matched at one junction end, which may reflect a read error. The rearrangement joins TRBV3-1 to TRBJ1-1, with 7 nucleotides matching TRBD1. Germline CDR1 LGHDT, CDR2 YNNKEL (reference sequence). CDR3 size: 14 residues. CDR3 nucleotide sequence: TGTGCCACCAGCAGGGGGTATGGGAACACTGAAGCTTTCTTC. Translated, it gives CATSRGYGNTEAFF.

CDR3 loop: CASSHRQGSHEQYF. The CDR3, as DNA: TGTGCCAGCAGCCACCGACAGGGGAGCCACGAGCAGTACTTC. The chain has TRBV5-4 and TRBJ2-7, with 8 nucleotides matching TRBD1. The length of the CDR3 is 14 residues. CDR1 is SGHNT and CDR2 is YYREEE in the germline V gene (reference sequence). With V trimmed by 4 bases and J by 5 bases, 8 bases remained unmatched.

The sample holds a few counts of this clonotype. The chain carries TRBV7-2 and TRBJ1-5; D uncertain. CDR1 is SGHTA, CDR2 FQGNSA, per germline. The ends were cut back, 2 bases at V and 1 base at J, with 9 bases in the middle. The CDR3 runs to 15 residues. CDR3 bases: TGTGCCAGCAGCTTATATACCCGGAGCAATCAGCCCCAGCATTTT. Translating it yields CASSLYTRSNQPQHF.

The gene calls are TRBV2 and TRBJ1-1; D is ambiguous. Between the trimmed V and J ends, which lost 9 bases and 0 bases, there was a span of 14 bases. The germline CDR1 and CDR2 sequences are SNHLY and FYNNEI. The length of the CDR3 is 14 residues. This CDR3 reads CASRAEVMNTEAFF. DNA of the CDR3: TGTGCCAGTCGTGCGGAAGTGATGAACACTGAAGCTTTCTTT.

This chain uses TRBV5-1 with TRBJ1-4, with D possibly being TRBD1 (5 bases). The CDR3 runs 19 residues. Germline lookup yields CDR1 SGHRS and CDR2 YFSETQ. The V and J ends lost 0 bases and 0 bases respectively, with 18 bases between them. The CDR3 nucleotides are TGCGCCAGCAGCTTGGGAGGGGAAATGCACCGTGCAACTAATGAAAAACTGTTTTTT. The encoded protein is CASSLGGEMHRATNEKLFF.

Ten or more counts support this clonotype. The chain carries TRBV11-2 and TRBJ2-7; D gene ambiguous. V was cut by 1 base and J by 2 bases, with 6 bases left in between. There are 13 residues in the CDR3. Per the germline V gene, CDR1 is SGHAT and CDR2 is FQNNGV. CDR3 nucleotide sequence: TGTGCCAGCAGCTTAGGGTTCGCCTACGAGCAGTACTTC. The encoded protein is CASSLGFAYEQYF.

Only a few counts were recorded for this clonotype. DNA of the CDR3: TGTGCTAGTGGCACCGGGACTAGCGGGGGGAGTTTCGAGCAGTACTTC. This gives the protein CASGTGTSGGSFEQYF. This sequence joins TRBV12-5 and TRBJ2-7; 15 bases agree with TRBD2. Trimming took 6 bases from V and 6 from J; bases not matched to a gene: 9. Germline CDR1 is LGHNT and CDR2 is FRNRAP. The CDR3 totals 16 residues.

In this sample, this clonotype turned up many times. The DNA for the CDR3 is TGTGCCAGCAGCTTACAGGAGGGCGACACTGAAGCTTTCTTT. This sequence encodes CASSLQEGDTEAFF. The chain couples TRBV7-2 to TRBJ1-1; D uncertain. V was shortened by 2 bases and J by 3 bases, with 10 bases between the two germline ends. Germline-derived CDR1 and CDR2 are SGHTA and FQGNSA. The CDR3 has 14 amino acids.

The chain joins TRBV6-5 to TRBJ1-1; 9 bases are a match to TRBD1. Trimming at V came to 5 bases and at J to 2 bases, leaving 9 bases not matched to a gene. The CDR3 is made up of 16 amino acids. In germline, CDR1 is MNHEY, CDR2 SVGAGI. The CDR3 protein is CASSLGTGYPNTEAFF. CDR3 DNA: TGTGCCAGCAGTCTCGGGACAGGGTACCCAAACACTGAAGCTTTCTTT.

In the case of this clonotype: This CDR3 is missing its conserved last phenylalanine or tryptophan, likely due to a read error. This chain connects TRBV4-3 to TRBJ1-1; the D gene is possibly TRBD1 (5 bases). Germline CDR1 is LGHNA and CDR2 is YSLEER. Trimming took off 1 base at V and 5 bases at J, with 8 bases between the two ends. The CDR3 contains 13 residues. CDR3 sequence: CASSQVGGTEAFY. The CDR3 bases are TGCGCCAGCAGCCAAGTTGGGGGAACTGAAGCTTTCTAT.

Concerning this clonotype: An end of the junction differs from the germline gene, which may be a read error. The rearrangement uses TRBV7-7 and TRBJ2-5, with 15 bases that match TRBD2. The CDR3 sequence is 16 residues long. CDR1 and CDR2 from the germline V gene are SSHAT and FNYEAQ (reference sequence). The CDR3 is CASSLGTSGGQETQYF. CDR3 coding DNA: TGTGCTAGCAGCTTAGGGACTAGCGGGGGGCAAGAGACCCAGTACTTC.

As regards this clonotype: A much larger clone differs from this one at a single base, so this may be a read error. This chain joins TRBV7-2 and TRBJ1-2, with D possibly TRBD1 on 5 matching bases. Germline V gives CDR1 SGHTA, CDR2 FQGNSA. This CDR3 has 14 residues. DNA for the CDR3: TGTGTCAGCAGCTTAGCGGGGCAGTACCATGGCTACACCTTC. Translation: CVSSLAGQYHGYTF.

The table lists this clonotype with many counts. V usage is TRBV18 and J usage is TRBJ1-1; D remains ambiguous. There are 14 residues in the CDR3. CDR1 and CDR2 (germline): KGHSH, LQKENI. Between the trimmed V and J ends, which lost 3 bases and 0 bases, there was a span of 8 bases. In nucleotides, the CDR3 is TGTGCCAGCTCACCCGGGCAGTTGAACACTGAAGCTTTCTTT. Translated, it gives CASSPGQLNTEAFF.

The rearrangement uses TRBV6-5 and TRBJ1-2; D is perhaps TRBD1 (6 bases). Trimming took 2 bases from V and 4 from J, leaving 14 bases between them. This CDR3 has 15 amino acids. CDR1 is MNHEY, CDR2 SVGAGI, per germline. The CDR3: CASSYTPGTPYGYTF. The CDR3 region has the DNA TGTGCCAGCAGTTACACGCCCGGGACACCCTATGGCTACACCTTC.

This clonotype was detected only a few times. The rearrangement links TRBV25-1 to TRBJ1-1; the match to TRBD1 covers 10 bases. This CDR3 contains 16 residues. Germline values: CDR1 MGHDK, CDR2 SYGVNS. The trim removed 3 bases at V and 3 bases at J, leaving 7 bases unmatched. Here the CDR3 DNA reads TGTGCCAGCAGTGATTGGGGACAGGGGAGGGACACTGAAGCTTTCTTT. As protein: CASSDWGQGRDTEAFF.

The chain carries TRBV7-9 and TRBJ1-4; 9 bases match TRBD1. Germline trimming cut 6 bases from V and 5 bases from J; bases unmatched to any gene: 4. This CDR3 spans 14 amino acids. In germline, CDR1 is SEHNR, CDR2 FQNEAQ (reference sequence). In DNA, the CDR3 is TGTGCCAGCAGTTCCGGGACAGGGAATGAAAAACTGTTTTTT. Translating gives CASSSGTGNEKLFF. Drawing the rest from reference TRBV7-9 and TRBJ1-4, the complete variable domain is DTGVSQNPRHKITKRGQNVTFRCDPISEHNRLYWYRQTLGQGPEFLTYFQNEAQLEKSRLLSDRFSAERPKGSFSTLEIQRTEQGDSAMYLCASSSGTGNEKLFFGSGTQLSVL.

This clonotype was seen ten or more times. The chain recombines TRBV28 with TRBJ2-4; D is perhaps TRBD1 (6 bases). The CDR3 covers 14 residues. Germline V gene data show CDR1 as MDHEN and CDR2 as SYDVKM. V dropped 2 bases and J dropped 4 bases, with 9 bases sitting between them. The CDR3 DNA follows: TGTGCCAGCAGTTTAATGCAGGGGAAAAACATTCAGTACTTC. Protein sequence: CASSLMQGKNIQYF.

The table lists this clonotype with a few counts. The chain employs TRBV7-2 and TRBJ2-5; D might be TRBD1 (6 bases). The CDR3 has 12 amino acids. Germline CDR1 SGHTA, CDR2 FQGNSA. The V end lost 6 bases, the J end lost 4 bases, and 9 bases lay between the germline ends. The DNA for the CDR3 is TGTGCCAGCAGGGGGGCCTCAGAGACCCAGTACTTC. Translating it yields CASRGASETQYF.

This clonotype occurred a few times. The J gene is TRBJ2-1, the V gene TRBV5-1, with 8 bases lining up with TRBD2. The CDR3 sequence is 16 residues long. The germline CDR1 and CDR2 sequences are SGHRS and YFSETQ. V trimming: 0 bases; J trimming: 10 bases; junction bases outside the gene matches: 12. The CDR3 protein is CASSLAAGAVLREQFF. The DNA for the CDR3 is TGCGCCAGCAGCTTGGCAGCGGGGGCGGTCCTACGGGAGCAGTTCTTC.

The chain employs TRBV5-5 and TRBJ2-7, with D perhaps matching TRBD2 (6 bases). The CDR3 covers 14 residues. Per the germline V gene, CDR1 is SGHKS and CDR2 is YYEKEE (reference sequence). Trimming took off 0 bases at V and 5 bases at J, with 12 bases between the two ends. The CDR3 nucleotides read TGTGCCAGCAGCTTGGCCACGCCGGGGGACGAGCAGTACTTC. Protein product: CASSLATPGDEQYF.